The rows below give T cell receptor beta chains drawn from one sample of a study of blood T cells in healthy people across ages. MiXCR, applied by TCRdb to the 5' RACE reads, yields one record per CDR3 protein. The table includes some 670,000 distinct CDR3 sequences, more than 45% detected once. Sequencing was done on a sample of blood. The receptors stem from an elderly woman in good health. Each CDR3 is given with its conserved first and last residue. The D gene is left open where the match is weak.

D	V	J	CDR3
.	TRBV15	TRBJ2-3	CATSPGTQISTDTQYF
.	TRBV3-1	TRBJ2-5	CASSRRIETQYF
.	TRBV20-1	TRBJ2-1	CSARSGTGSSYNEQFF
.	TRBV28	TRBJ2-3	CASSVGQGDTQYF
.	TRBV6-2/TRBV6-3	TRBJ1-4	CASGAAATNEKLFF
.	TRBV28	TRBJ2-3	CASSLYRPGQGSDTQYF
TRBD2	TRBV4-2	TRBJ2-7	CASSQGPGLAGGLSSYEQYF
.	TRBV19	TRBJ2-2	CASSIDSPAGELFF
.	TRBV29-1	TRBJ2-5	CSVAPGLPKETQYF
TRBD1	TRBV27	.	CASSPGTDSYNEQYF
.	TRBV7-3	TRBJ1-2	CASSLDGSLYGYTF
TRBD1	TRBV27	TRBJ2-7	CASSPLMLTGSSYEQYF
.	TRBV25-1	TRBJ2-7	CASSNHGGTYEQYF
.	TRBV3-1	.	CASSQELRGQTQYF
.	TRBV12-3/TRBV12-4	TRBJ2-1	CAPPGPSYNEQFF
TRBD2	TRBV25-1	TRBJ2-7	CASSWVQERDGTIGYEQYF
.	TRBV9	TRBJ2-7	CASSVEMGRPYRTEQYF
TRBD1	TRBV20-1	TRBJ2-7	CSAPQGGSYEQYF
.	TRBV6-5	TRBJ1-1	CASSYRKGVVAFF
TRBD1	TRBV28	TRBJ2-3	CASSLQGAGSDTQYF
.	TRBV7-9	TRBJ2-7	CASNQSTDTDYEQYF
.	TRBV10-3	TRBJ1-1	CAISDDQGRFTEAFF
.	TRBV7-2	TRBJ1-5	CASSLGRVSQPQHF
.	TRBV21-1	TRBJ2-7	CASSNGTDPSYEQYF
.	TRBV20-1	TRBJ2-5	CSADQRRDAETQYF
TRBD2	TRBV7-8	TRBJ2-3	CASSLGYSRRGFTDTQYF
.	TRBV6-5	TRBJ1-2	CASSWMQGGGGYTF
.	TRBV29-1	TRBJ2-5	CSVDPRGEETQYF
.	TRBV9	TRBJ1-2	CASSGVGGNYGYTF
.	TRBV7-2	TRBJ2-5	CASSLSTGRETQYF
.	TRBV4-1	TRBJ2-6	CASSQVSIGANVLTF
TRBD1	TRBV7-9	TRBJ2-3	CAGSLLTGVTDTQYF
TRBD1	TRBV4-2	TRBJ2-3	CASSSGTGALSTDTQYF
.	TRBV3-1	TRBJ1-1	CASSQGGNTEAFF
.	TRBV6-1	TRBJ1-2	CASSTGTANYGYTF
.	TRBV6-6	TRBJ2-1	CAGSPPPSPNNEQFF
.	TRBV27	TRBJ1-5	CASSFAQGIEPQHF
.	TRBV7-9	TRBJ1-2	CASSLALGLYGYTF
.	TRBV3-1	TRBJ2-1	CASRHAPKDNEQFF
.	TRBV5-1	TRBJ1-5	CASSLTGPPQPQHF
.	TRBV7-2	TRBJ1-4	CASSPRWDHNEKLFF
.	TRBV7-2	.	CASSLVLATYEQYF
TRBD1	TRBV7-9	TRBJ2-3	CASGNRGGAPLTQYF
.	TRBV6-1	TRBJ1-4	CASSSRINEKLFF
.	TRBV2	TRBJ1-1	CASRSQMNTEAFF
.	TRBV25-1	TRBJ2-1	CASSGPGGGSYNEQFF
.	TRBV10-3	TRBJ2-2	CAISESTQGNTGELFF
TRBD2	TRBV6-4	TRBJ2-1	CASSEVAGATNEQFF
.	TRBV5-1	TRBJ1-1	CASSLEETEAFF
.	TRBV27	TRBJ2-7	CASSLSGFELYF